The rows below give T cell receptor beta chains drawn from one sample of a study of cytomegalovirus exposure and HLA in healthy donors. The protocol was immunoSEQ multiplex PCR, while the TCRdb copy is restricted to in-frame clones and leaves out a portion. The table lists 90,000 to 120,000 clones, around 80% of them singletons. Specimen: PBMCs. The source of these receptors is a male donor in good health and CMV-seropositive. Both conserved end residues are part of each CDR3.

v_gene | CDR3aa
TRBV27 | CASSSSVRIHEQYF
TRBV7-9 | CASSPVVGGSETQYF
TRBV25-1 | CASSNSGQGAFTEAFF
TRBV10-3 | CATKIQGNTDTQYF
TRBV6-1 | CATRDRPTGELFF
TRBV7-2 | CASSLPPGSSYEQYF
TRBV20-1 | CSARVDRAAFF
TRBV7-2 | CASSFMTSQGAQETQYF
TRBV15 | CATSRDPLAGGLDGELFF
TRBV29-1 | CSVEHSYGYTF
TRBV30 | CAWTPGTGGDVEAFF
TRBV7-8 | CASTTRPGSTDTQYF
TRBV4-1 | CASSQDHSRAYGYTF
TRBV30 | CAWIGGWGSSPLHF
TRBV4-3 | CASSPTGTGNYGYTF
TRBV29-1 | CSVITGGRYEQYF
TRBV11-2 | CASSKTGSRGNTIYF
TRBV7-3 | CASSLAGAGGYETQYF
TRBV14 | CASSQGSGGPTYNEQFF
TRBV30 | CAWSVRGQVVGSTDTQYF
TRBV6-1 | CASGWLAGGIYEQYF
TRBV9 | CASSADNLAKNIQYF
TRBV30 | CAWSVDAGNYNEQFF